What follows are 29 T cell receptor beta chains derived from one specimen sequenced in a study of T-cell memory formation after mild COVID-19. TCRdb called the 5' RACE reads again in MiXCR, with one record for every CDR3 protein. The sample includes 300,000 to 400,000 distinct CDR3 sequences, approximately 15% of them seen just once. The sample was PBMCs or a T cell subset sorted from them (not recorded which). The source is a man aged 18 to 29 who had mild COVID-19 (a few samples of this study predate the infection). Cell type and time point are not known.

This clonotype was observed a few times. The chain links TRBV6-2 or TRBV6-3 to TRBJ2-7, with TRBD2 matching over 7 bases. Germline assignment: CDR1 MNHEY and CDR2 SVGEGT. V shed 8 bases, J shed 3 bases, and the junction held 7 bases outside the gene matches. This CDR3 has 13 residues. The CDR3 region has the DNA TGTGCCAGCGCCTGGGGGGGATTCTACGAGCAGTACGTC. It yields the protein CASAWGGFYEQYV.

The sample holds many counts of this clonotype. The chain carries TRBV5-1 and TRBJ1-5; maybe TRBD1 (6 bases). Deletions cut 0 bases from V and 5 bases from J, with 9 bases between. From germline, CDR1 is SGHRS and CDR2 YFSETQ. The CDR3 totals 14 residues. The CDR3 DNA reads TGCGCCAGCAGCTTGGCGTCAGGGGATCAGCCCCAGCATTTT. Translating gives CASSLASGDQPQHF.

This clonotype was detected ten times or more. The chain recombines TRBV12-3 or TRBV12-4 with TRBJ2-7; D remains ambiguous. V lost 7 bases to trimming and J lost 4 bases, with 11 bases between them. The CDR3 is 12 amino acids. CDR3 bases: TGTGCCAGCACCCTGAACGGATACGAGCAGTACTTC. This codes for CASTLNGYEQYF.

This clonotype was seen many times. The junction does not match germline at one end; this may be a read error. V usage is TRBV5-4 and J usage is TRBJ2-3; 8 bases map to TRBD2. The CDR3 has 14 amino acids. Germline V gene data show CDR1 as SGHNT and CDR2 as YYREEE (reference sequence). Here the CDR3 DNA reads TGTGCCAGCAGCCCCGGGGGGGGGTTAGATGCGCAGTATTTT. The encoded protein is CASSPGGGLDAQYF. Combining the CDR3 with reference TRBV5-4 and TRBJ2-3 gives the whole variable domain ETGVTQSPTHLIKTRGQQVTLRCSSQSGHNTVSWYQQALGQGPQFIFQYYREEENGRGNFPPRFSGLQFPNYSSELNVNALELDDSALYLCASSPGGGLDAQYFGPGTRLTVL.

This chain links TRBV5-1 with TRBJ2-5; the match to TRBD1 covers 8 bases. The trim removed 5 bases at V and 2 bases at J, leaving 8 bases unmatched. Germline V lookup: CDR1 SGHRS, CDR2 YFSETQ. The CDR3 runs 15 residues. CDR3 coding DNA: TGCGCCAGCAGTCGCCAGGGGGCAGGTCAAGAGACCCAGTACTTC. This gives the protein CASSRQGAGQETQYF.

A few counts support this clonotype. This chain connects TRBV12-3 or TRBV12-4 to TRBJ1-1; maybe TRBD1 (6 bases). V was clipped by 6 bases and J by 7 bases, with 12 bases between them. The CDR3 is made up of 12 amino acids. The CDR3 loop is CASSRGLGEAFF. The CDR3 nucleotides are TGTGCCAGCAGCAGGGGACTCGGTGAAGCTTTCTTT.

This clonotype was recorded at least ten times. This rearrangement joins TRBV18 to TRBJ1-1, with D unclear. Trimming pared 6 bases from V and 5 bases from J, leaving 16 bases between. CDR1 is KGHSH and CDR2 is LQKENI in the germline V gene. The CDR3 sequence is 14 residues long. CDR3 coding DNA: TGTGCCAGCTCTTCATCACTGGAGGGAACTGAAGCTTTCTTT. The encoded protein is CASSSSLEGTEAFF.

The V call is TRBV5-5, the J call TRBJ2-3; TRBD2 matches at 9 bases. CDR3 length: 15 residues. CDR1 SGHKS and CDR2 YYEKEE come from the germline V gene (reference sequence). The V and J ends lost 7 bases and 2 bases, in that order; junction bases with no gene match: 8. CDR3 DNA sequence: TGTGCCAGCCAACCGATAGCGGGGGCCACAGATACGCAGTATTTT. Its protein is CASQPIAGATDTQYF.

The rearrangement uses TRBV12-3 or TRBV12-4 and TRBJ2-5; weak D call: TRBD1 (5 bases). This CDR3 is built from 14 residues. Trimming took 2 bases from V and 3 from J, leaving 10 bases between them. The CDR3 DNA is TGTGCCAGCAGTTTACTTCCACAGGAAGAGACCCAGTACTTC. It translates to CASSLLPQEETQYF.

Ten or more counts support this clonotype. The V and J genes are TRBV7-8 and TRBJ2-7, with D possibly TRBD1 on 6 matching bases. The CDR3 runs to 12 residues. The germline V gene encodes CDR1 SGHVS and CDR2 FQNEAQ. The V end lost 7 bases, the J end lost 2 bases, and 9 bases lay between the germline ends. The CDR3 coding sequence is TGTGCCAGCACAGGGGAGCCCTACGAGCAGTACTTC. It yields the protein CASTGEPYEQYF. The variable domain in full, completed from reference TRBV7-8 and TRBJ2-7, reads GAGVSQSPRYKVAKRGQDVALRCDPISGHVSLFWYQQALGQGPEFLTYFQNEAQLDKSGLPSDRFFAERPEGSVSTLKIQRTQQEDSAVYLCASTGEPYEQYFGPGTRLTVT.

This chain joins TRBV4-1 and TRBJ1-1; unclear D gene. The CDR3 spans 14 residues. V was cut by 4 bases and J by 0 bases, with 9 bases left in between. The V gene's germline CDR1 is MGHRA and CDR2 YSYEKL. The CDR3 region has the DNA TGCGCCAGCAGCCGTGGACGTCTGAACACTGAAGCTTTCTTT. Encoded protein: CASSRGRLNTEAFF.

CDR3 DNA sequence: TGTGCCAGCTACGGGACAGGCCGGCTGGGGCAGTTCTTC. Residues: CASYGTGRLGQFF. This chain connects TRBV18 to TRBJ2-1, with 8 bases identical to TRBD1. Trimming cost V 7 bases and J 12 bases; bases outside gene matches: 11. CDR1 is KGHSH and CDR2 is LQKENI in the germline V gene. The CDR3 is made up of 13 amino acids.

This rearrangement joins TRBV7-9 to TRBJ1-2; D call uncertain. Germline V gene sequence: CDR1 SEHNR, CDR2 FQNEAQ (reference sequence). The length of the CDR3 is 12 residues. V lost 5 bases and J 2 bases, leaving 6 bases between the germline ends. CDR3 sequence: CASSLFNYGYTF. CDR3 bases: TGTGCCAGCAGCCTATTCAACTATGGCTACACCTTC.

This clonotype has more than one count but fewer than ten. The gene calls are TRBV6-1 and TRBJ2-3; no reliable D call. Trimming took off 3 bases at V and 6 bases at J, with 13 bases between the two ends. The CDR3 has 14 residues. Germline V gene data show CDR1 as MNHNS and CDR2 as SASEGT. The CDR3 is CASSDSMASDTQYF. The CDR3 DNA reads TGTGCCAGCAGTGACTCAATGGCTTCTGATACGCAGTATTTT.

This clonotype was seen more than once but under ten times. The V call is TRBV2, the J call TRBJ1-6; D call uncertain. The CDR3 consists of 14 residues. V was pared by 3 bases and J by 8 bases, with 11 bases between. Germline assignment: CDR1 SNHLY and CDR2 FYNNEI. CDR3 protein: CASSDGQVYSPLHF. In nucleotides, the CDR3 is TGTGCCAGCAGTGATGGGCAGGTTTATTCACCCCTCCACTTT.

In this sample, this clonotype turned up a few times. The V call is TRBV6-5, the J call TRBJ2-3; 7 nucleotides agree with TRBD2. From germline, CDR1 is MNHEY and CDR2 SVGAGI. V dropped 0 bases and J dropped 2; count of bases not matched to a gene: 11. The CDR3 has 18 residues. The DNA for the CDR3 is TGTGCCAGCAGTTACTCGTGGGCTTCGGCGGGGGACACAGATACGCAGTATTTT. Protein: CASSYSWASAGDTDTQYF.

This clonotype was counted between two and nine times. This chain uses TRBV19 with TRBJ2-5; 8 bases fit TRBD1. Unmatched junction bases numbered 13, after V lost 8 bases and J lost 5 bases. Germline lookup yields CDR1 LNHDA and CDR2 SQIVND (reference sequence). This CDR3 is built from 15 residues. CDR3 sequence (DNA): TGTGCCAGTTCTGGACAGGGAGCCCGGTGGGAGACCCAGTACTTC. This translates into CASSGQGARWETQYF.

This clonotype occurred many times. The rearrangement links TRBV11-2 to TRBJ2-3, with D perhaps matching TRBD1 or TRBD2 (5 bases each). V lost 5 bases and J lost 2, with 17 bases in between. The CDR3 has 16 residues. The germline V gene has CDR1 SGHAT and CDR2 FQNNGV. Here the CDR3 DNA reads TGTGCCAGCAGCCCATGGGGACGAGAATCCACAGATACGCAGTATTTT. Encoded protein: CASSPWGRESTDTQYF.

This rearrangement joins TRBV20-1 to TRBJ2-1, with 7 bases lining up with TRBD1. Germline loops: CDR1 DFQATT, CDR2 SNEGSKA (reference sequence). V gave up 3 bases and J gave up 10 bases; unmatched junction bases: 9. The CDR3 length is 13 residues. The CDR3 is CSASPPDRDEQFF. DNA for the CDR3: TGCAGTGCTAGTCCCCCCGACAGGGACGAGCAGTTCTTC.

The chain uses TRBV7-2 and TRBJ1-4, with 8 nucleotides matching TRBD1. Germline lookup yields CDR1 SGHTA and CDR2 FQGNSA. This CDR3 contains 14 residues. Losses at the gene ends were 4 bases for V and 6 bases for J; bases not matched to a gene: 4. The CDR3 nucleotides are TGTGCCAGCAGCTACGACAGGGGCCATGAAAAACTGTTTTTT. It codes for CASSYDRGHEKLFF.

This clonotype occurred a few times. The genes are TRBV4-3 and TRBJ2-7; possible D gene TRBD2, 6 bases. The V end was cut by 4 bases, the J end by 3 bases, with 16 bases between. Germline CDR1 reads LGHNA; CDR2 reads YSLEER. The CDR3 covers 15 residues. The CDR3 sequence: CASSLGGSPHYEQYF. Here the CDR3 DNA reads TGCGCCAGCAGCCTTGGAGGGAGTCCCCACTACGAGCAGTACTTC.

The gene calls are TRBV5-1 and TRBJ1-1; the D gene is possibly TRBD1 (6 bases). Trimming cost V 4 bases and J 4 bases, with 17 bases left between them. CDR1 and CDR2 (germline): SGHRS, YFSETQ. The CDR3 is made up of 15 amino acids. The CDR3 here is CASSEKTGRGTEAFF. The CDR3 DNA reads TGCGCCAGCAGCGAAAAGACAGGACGGGGCACTGAAGCTTTCTTT.

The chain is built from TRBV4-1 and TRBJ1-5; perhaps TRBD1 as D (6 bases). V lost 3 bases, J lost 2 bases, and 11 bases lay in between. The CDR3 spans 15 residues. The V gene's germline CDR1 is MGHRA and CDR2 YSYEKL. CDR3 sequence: CASSQMEGGNQPQHF. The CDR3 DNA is TGCGCCAGCAGCCAGATGGAGGGGGGCAATCAGCCCCAGCATTTT.

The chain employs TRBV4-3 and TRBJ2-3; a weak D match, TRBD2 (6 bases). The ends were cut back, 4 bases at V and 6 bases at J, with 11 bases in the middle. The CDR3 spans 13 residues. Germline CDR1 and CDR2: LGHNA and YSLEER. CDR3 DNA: TGCGCCAGCAGCCCCCCAGGGAGGGATACGCAGTATTTT. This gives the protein CASSPPGRDTQYF.

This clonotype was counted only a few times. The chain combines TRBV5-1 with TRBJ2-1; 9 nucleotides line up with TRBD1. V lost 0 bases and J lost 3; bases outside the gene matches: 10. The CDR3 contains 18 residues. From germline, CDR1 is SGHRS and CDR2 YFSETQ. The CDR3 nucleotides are TGCGCCAGCAGCTTGGCAGGGACAGGGTCACCCGACTACAATGAGCAGTTCTTC. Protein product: CASSLAGTGSPDYNEQFF.

This CDR3 reads CSAAGTVNTEAFF. CDR3 DNA sequence: TGCAGTGCCGCCGGGACAGTCAACACTGAAGCTTTCTTT. V usage is TRBV20-1 and J usage is TRBJ1-1, with 7 nucleotides matching TRBD1. This CDR3 contains 13 residues. J gave up 2 bases and V 6 bases, and 6 bases lay outside the gene matches. From germline, CDR1 is DFQATT and CDR2 SNEGSKA (reference sequence).

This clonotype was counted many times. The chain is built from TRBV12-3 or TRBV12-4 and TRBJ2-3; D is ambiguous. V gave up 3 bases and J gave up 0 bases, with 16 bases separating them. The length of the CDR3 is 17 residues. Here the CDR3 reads CASSLTSGSGSTDTQYF. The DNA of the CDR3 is TGTGCCAGCAGTTTGACCTCCGGGTCCGGAAGCACAGATACGCAGTATTTT.

CDR3 amino acids: CASSGGQGQKETQYF. The CDR3 nucleotides read TGCGCCAGCAGCGGCGGACAGGGTCAAAAAGAGACCCAGTACTTC. The J gene is TRBJ2-5, the V gene TRBV5-1; 8 nucleotides align to TRBD1. Germline V lookup: CDR1 SGHRS, CDR2 YFSETQ. The CDR3 is 15 amino acids. J was trimmed by 3 bases and V by 4 bases; bases with no gene match: 8. The entire variable domain, with the rest obtained from reference TRBV5-1 and TRBJ2-5, is as follows: KAGVTQTPRYLIKTRGQQVTLSCSPISGHRSVSWYQQTPGQGLQFLFEYFSETQRNKGNFPGRFSGRQFSNSRSEMNVSTLELGDSALYLCASSGGQGQKETQYFGPGTRLLVL.

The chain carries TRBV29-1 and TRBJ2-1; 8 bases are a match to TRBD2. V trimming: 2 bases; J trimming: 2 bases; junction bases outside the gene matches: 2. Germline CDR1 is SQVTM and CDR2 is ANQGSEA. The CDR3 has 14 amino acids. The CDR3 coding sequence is TGCAGCGTTGAATTAGCGGGACCCTACAATGAGCAGTTCTTC. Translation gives CSVELAGPYNEQFF.